This T cell receptor (beta chain) came from a study of cytotoxic CD8 clonotypes in ibrutinib-treated CLL. In the study overall: The study recorded mean values of around 250,000 productive templates and tens of thousands of productive rearrangements per sample. General study points: Progressing patients had sampling times that differed from those of sustained-remission patients. There were few public clonotypes, and on treatment they contracted or stayed stable.

PBMCs that had been cryopreserved were the source of roughly 2 micrograms of genomic DNA for TCR beta libraries. From germline, CDR1 is LNHDA and CDR2 SQIVND (reference sequence). The CDR3 has 16 amino acids. The protocol was immunoSEQ multiplex PCR, while the TCRdb copy is restricted to in-frame clones and leaves out a portion. The sample lists about 130,000 clones, 84% seen once, with roughly 3.3% in the top ten. For this clone: What it recognizes is unknown. Germline and junction disagree at one end, which may indicate a read error.

This chain uses TRBV19 with TRBJ1-1; TRBD1 aligns across 9 bases. This specimen was PBMCs, taken after 24 months of ibrutinib treatment. The clonotype comes from a human donor with chronic lymphocytic leukemia. Written as DNA, the CDR3 is TGTGCCAGTAGAAGGGATTGGACAGGGGTCCGAACTGAAGCTTCCTTT. Translating gives CASRRDWTGVRTEASF.